This is a list of T cell receptor beta chains from one sample in a study of blood T cell repertoires in COVID-19. Data came from immunoSEQ multiplex PCR; TCRdb stores just in-frame clones and leaves some out. The profile shows some 320,000 clones, about 90% of them singletons. The sequenced sample was peripheral blood. The receptors derive from a woman between 50 and 59 years old who had recovered from COVID-19. Each CDR3 is given with its conserved first and last residue.

j_call: TRBJ2-3
v_call: TRBV28
cdr3_aa: CASRDNLDTQYF

j_call: TRBJ2-7
v_call: TRBV3-1/TRBV3-2
cdr3_aa: CASSRYEYEQYF

j_call: TRBJ2-1
v_call: TRBV7-9
cdr3_aa: CASSSVVNEQFF

j_call: TRBJ2-5
v_call: TRBV28
cdr3_aa: CASRGTGFETQYF

j_call: TRBJ1-1
v_call: TRBV15
cdr3_aa: CATSGQGGNTEAFF

j_call: TRBJ2-2
v_call: TRBV18
cdr3_aa: CASSTERGSGELFF

j_call: TRBJ1-6
v_call: TRBV28
cdr3_aa: CASSSTGTGNSPLHF

j_call: TRBJ1-1
v_call: TRBV19
cdr3_aa: CASRRQGMNTEAFF

j_call: TRBJ2-7
v_call: TRBV10-3
cdr3_aa: CAISPTSGSSYEQYF

j_call: TRBJ1-1
v_call: TRBV18
cdr3_aa: CASSPRQSGAEAFF

j_call: TRBJ1-4
v_call: TRBV27
cdr3_aa: CASSSRTLATNEKLFF

j_call: TRBJ2-7
v_call: TRBV30
cdr3_aa: CAWMIKFGSSDYEQYF

j_call: TRBJ1-1
v_call: TRBV30
cdr3_aa: CAWSVTTGDTEAFF

j_call: TRBJ1-2
v_call: TRBV23-1
cdr3_aa: CASDRVDYGYTF

j_call: TRBJ2-7
v_call: TRBV10-3
cdr3_aa: CAISDRLAGSYEQYF

j_call: TRBJ2-3
v_call: TRBV28
cdr3_aa: CASSFNRAGGTDTQYF

j_call: TRBJ2-3
v_call: TRBV9
cdr3_aa: CASSAAGVEDTQYF

j_call: TRBJ2-5
v_call: TRBV2
cdr3_aa: CASSSSKEETQYF

j_call: TRBJ2-7
v_call: TRBV5-4
cdr3_aa: CASSLVLSEQYF

j_call: TRBJ1-6
v_call: TRBV28
cdr3_aa: CASGLTGTGGDPDNSPLHF

j_call: TRBJ1-2
v_call: TRBV7-9
cdr3_aa: CASSPDRGYGDGYTF

j_call: TRBJ1-3
v_call: TRBV28
cdr3_aa: CASSLGGKTGNTIYF

j_call: TRBJ2-3
v_call: TRBV5-1
cdr3_aa: CASSQDRSTDTQYF

j_call: TRBJ1-6
v_call: TRBV5-4
cdr3_aa: CASSPLLGQNSPLHF

j_call: TRBJ2-2
v_call: TRBV4-3
cdr3_aa: CASSQFAGGPIGELFF

j_call: TRBJ2-6
v_call: TRBV12-5
cdr3_aa: CASALLSTGGKDSGANVLTF

j_call: TRBJ2-2
v_call: TRBV5-6
cdr3_aa: CASSLTSGSLRYGLGELFF

j_call: TRBJ2-1
v_call: TRBV7-2
cdr3_aa: CASSLVVGRDNEQFF

j_call: TRBJ2-3
v_call: TRBV7-9
cdr3_aa: CASSLVRADTQYF

j_call: TRBJ2-5
v_call: TRBV10-3
cdr3_aa: CAISENRDQETQYF

j_call: TRBJ1-2
v_call: TRBV27
cdr3_aa: CASSYTNRGRTYGYTF

j_call: TRBJ2-7
v_call: TRBV7-2
cdr3_aa: CASSLLTGSSYEQYF

j_call: TRBJ1-1
v_call: TRBV25-1
cdr3_aa: CASSAAGGGQAFF

j_call: TRBJ1-5
v_call: TRBV27
cdr3_aa: CASIQGENQPQHF

j_call: TRBJ1-5
v_call: TRBV3-1/TRBV3-2
cdr3_aa: CASSQGLSNQPQHF

j_call: TRBJ2-1
v_call: TRBV19
cdr3_aa: CASSINLLRTTEQFF

j_call: TRBJ2-5
v_call: TRBV28
cdr3_aa: CATTDTQETQYF

j_call: TRBJ2-7
v_call: TRBV4-2
cdr3_aa: CASSQDLREQYF

j_call: TRBJ2-7
v_call: TRBV19
cdr3_aa: CASSSGTSGYEQYF

j_call: TRBJ1-1
v_call: TRBV7-2
cdr3_aa: CASSLSPGTFVIEAFF

j_call: TRBJ2-1
v_call: TRBV27
cdr3_aa: CASSSSVGINSRSYNEQFF

j_call: TRBJ2-3
v_call: TRBV5-1
cdr3_aa: CASSRGTADTQYF